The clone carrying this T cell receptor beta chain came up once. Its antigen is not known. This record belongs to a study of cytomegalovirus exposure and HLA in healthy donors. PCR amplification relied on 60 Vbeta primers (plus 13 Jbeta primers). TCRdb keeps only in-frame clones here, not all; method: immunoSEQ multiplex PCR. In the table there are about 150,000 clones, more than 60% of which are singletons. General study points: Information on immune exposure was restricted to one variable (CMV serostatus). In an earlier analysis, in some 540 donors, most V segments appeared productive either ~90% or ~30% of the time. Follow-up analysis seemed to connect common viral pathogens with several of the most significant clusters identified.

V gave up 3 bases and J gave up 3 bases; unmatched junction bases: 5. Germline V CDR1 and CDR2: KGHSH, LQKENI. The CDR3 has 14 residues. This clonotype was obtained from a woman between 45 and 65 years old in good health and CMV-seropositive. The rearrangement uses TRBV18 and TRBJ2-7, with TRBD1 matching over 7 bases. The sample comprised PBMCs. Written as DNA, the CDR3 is TGTGCCAGCTCACCCCGGGACAGAAGCTACGAGCAGTACTTC. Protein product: CASSPRDRSYEQYF.